The 7 T cell receptor beta chains below come from one sample, sequenced in a study of cytomegalovirus exposure and HLA in healthy donors. The PCR ran on 60 Vbeta and 13 Jbeta primers. Measured with immunoSEQ multiplex PCR; TCRdb has only the in-frame clones, and not every one. The table records more than 70,000 clones, approximately 70% of them present only once. Material: PBMCs. These TCRs come from a woman in her forties or fifties in good health and CMV-seropositive.

This clone occurred once. The V call is TRBV11-1, the J call TRBJ2-1; possibly TRBD2 for D (6 bases). V lost 1 base to trimming and J lost 0 bases, with 13 bases between them. Looked up from germline, CDR1 is SGHAT and CDR2 is FQDESV (reference sequence). The length of the CDR3 is 17 residues. CDR3 loop: CASSLGGSGSSYNEQFF. CDR3 nucleotide sequence: TGTGCCAGCAGCTTAGGCGGTAGCGGTAGCTCCTACAATGAGCAGTTCTTC. Based on the CDR3 plus reference TRBV11-1 and TRBJ2-1, the full variable domain is EAEVAQSPRYKITEKSQAVAFWCDPISGHATLYWYRQILGQGPELLVQFQDESVVDDSQLPKDRFSAERLKGVDSTLKIQPAELGDSAMYLCASSLGGSGSSYNEQFFGPGTRLTVL.

This chain links TRBV5-1 with TRBJ2-5; D is possibly TRBD2 (6 bases). The length of the CDR3 is 18 residues. The germline CDR1 and CDR2 sequences are SGHRS and YFSETQ. Trimming removed 1 base from V and 0 bases from J, with 19 bases in between. In nucleotides, the CDR3 is TGCGCCAGCAGCTTGCGTGTCGGCCGGGAGCTGTACCAAGAGACCCAGTACTTC. This sequence encodes CASSLRVGRELYQETQYF.

V is TRBV2 and J is TRBJ2-5, with D unresolved. Trimming left V 3 bases short and J 4 bases short, with 9 bases between. This CDR3 region has 13 residues. The germline CDR1 and CDR2 sequences are SNHLY and FYNNEI. The CDR3 sequence: CASSDSELETQYF. CDR3 DNA: TGTGCCAGCAGTGATAGTGAGTTAGAGACCCAGTACTTC.

There are a few counts of this clone. This chain links TRBV7-2 with TRBJ2-3; 8 bases are shared with TRBD2. Germline V lookup: CDR1 SGHTA, CDR2 FQGNSA. Trimming at V came to 3 bases and at J to 7 bases, leaving 12 bases not matched to a gene. This CDR3 spans 16 amino acids. CDR3 amino acids: CASSLVGAGARHTQYF. DNA of the CDR3: TGTGCCAGCAGCTTGGTTGGAGCGGGGGCGCGGCATACGCAGTATTTT. Looking up the rest from reference TRBV7-2 and TRBJ2-3 gives the full variable domain: GAGVSQSPSNKVTEKGKDVELRCDPISGHTALYWYRQSLGQGLEFLIYFQGNSAPDKSGLPSDRFSAERTGGSVSTLTIQRTQQEDSAVYLCASSLVGAGARHTQYFGPGTRLTVL.

The rearrangement links TRBV29-1 to TRBJ1-1, with 9 bases aligning to TRBD1. The germline V gene has CDR1 SQVTM and CDR2 ANQGSEA. This CDR3 region has 17 residues. The junction had 15 bases not matched to a gene; V was cut back by 7 bases and J by 0 bases. CDR3 loop: CSGGRGTQGAVNTEAFF. The CDR3 DNA reads as TGCAGCGGTGGTAGGGGAACACAGGGGGCCGTGAACACTGAAGCTTTCTTT.

This chain joins TRBV27 and TRBJ1-2, with a possible D match to TRBD1 (5 bases). V shed 2 bases and J shed 4 bases, with 11 bases lying between them. Germline CDR1 is MNHEY and CDR2 is SMNVEV (reference sequence). CDR3 length equals 14 residues. The CDR3 spells CASSLGADVYGYTF. In DNA form, the CDR3 reads TGTGCCAGCAGTTTAGGGGCGGACGTCTATGGCTACACCTTC.

The chain recombines TRBV27 with TRBJ1-6; 11 nucleotides line up with TRBD1. The germline V gene has CDR1 MNHEY and CDR2 SMNVEV (reference sequence). The CDR3 is 16 amino acids. Losses at the gene ends were 0 bases for V and 13 bases for J; bases not matched to a gene: 8. CDR3 sequence: CASSLSGGTGGAPLHF. The CDR3 DNA is TGTGCCAGCAGTTTATCGGGGGGGACAGGGGGAGCCCCCCTCCACTTT.